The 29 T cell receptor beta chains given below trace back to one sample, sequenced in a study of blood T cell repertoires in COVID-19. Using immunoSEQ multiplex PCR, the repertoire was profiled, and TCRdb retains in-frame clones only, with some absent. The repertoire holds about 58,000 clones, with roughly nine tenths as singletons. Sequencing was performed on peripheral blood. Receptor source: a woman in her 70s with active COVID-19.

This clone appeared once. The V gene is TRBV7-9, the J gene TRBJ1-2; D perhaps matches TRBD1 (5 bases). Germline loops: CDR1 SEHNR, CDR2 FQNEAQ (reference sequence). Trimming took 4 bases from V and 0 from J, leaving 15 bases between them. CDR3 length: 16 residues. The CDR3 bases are TGTGCCAGCAGCTCAACCACTGACAGTACTAACTATGGCTACACCTTC. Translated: CASSSTTDSTNYGYTF.

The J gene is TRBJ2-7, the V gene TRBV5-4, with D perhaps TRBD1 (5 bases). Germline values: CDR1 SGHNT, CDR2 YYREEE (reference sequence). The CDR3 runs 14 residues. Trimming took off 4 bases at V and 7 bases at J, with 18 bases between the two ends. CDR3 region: CASSAKTVPWEQYF. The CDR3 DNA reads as TGTGCCAGCAGCGCTAAGACAGTTCCTTGGGAGCAGTACTTC.

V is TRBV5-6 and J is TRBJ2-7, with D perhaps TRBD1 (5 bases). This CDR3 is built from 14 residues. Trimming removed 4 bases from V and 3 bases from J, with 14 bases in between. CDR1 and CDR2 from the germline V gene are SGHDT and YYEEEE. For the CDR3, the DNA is TGTGCCAGCAGCCTCCGACAGATAAACTACGAGCAGTACTTC. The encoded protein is CASSLRQINYEQYF. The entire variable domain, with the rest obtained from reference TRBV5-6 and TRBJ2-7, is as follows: DAGVTQSPTHLIKTRGQQVTLRCSPKSGHDTVSWYQQALGQGPQFIFQYYEEEERQRGNFPDRFSGHQFPNYSSELNVNALLLGDSALYLCASSLRQINYEQYFGPGTRLTVT.

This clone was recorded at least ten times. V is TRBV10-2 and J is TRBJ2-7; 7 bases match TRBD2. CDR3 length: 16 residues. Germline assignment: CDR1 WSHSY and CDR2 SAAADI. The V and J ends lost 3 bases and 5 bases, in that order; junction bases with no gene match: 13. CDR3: CASSDPRGEGRDEQYF. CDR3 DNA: TGCGCCAGCAGTGACCCTCGCGGGGAGGGAAGGGACGAGCAGTACTTC.

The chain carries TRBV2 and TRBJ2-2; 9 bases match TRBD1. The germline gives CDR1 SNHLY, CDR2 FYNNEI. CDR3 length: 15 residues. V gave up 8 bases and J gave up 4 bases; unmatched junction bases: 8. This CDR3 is CASEPGQGFTGELFF. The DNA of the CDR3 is TGTGCCAGCGAGCCGGGACAGGGATTCACCGGGGAGCTGTTTTTT.

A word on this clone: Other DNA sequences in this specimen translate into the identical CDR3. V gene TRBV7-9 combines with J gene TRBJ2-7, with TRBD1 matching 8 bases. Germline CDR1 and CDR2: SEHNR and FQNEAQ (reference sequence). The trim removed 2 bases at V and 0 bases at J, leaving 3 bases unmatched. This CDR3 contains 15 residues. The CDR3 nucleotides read TGTGCCAGCAGCTTACAGGGGGCCCTCTCCTACGAGCAGTACTTC. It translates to CASSLQGALSYEQYF.

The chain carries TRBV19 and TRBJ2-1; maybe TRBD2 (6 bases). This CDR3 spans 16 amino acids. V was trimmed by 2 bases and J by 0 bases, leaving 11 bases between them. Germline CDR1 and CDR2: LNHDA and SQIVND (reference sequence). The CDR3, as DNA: TGTGCCAGTAGTATAAAAGACGGGAGCTCCTACAATGAGCAGTTCTTC. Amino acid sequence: CASSIKDGSSYNEQFF.

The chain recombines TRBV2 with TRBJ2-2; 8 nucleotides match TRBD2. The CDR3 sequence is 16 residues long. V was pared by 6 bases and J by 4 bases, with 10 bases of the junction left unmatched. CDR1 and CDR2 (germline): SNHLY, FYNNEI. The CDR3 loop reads CASRGLVIVGTGELFF. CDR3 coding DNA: TGTGCCAGCAGGGGACTAGTTATCGTTGGCACCGGGGAGCTGTTTTTT.

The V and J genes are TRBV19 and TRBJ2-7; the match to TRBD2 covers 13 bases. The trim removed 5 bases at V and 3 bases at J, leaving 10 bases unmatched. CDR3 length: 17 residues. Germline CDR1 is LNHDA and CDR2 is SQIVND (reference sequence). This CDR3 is CASSSRTSGSLFYEQYF. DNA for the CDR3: TGTGCCAGTAGTTCAAGGACTAGCGGGAGTTTATTCTACGAGCAGTACTTC.

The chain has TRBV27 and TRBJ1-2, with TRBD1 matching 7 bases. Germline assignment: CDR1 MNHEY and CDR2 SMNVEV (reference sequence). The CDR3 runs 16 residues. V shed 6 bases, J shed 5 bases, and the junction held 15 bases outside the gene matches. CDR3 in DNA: TGTGCCAGCAGGGAAGAGGGAAGGGGGCGACGGTATGGCTACACCTTC. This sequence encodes CASREEGRGRRYGYTF.

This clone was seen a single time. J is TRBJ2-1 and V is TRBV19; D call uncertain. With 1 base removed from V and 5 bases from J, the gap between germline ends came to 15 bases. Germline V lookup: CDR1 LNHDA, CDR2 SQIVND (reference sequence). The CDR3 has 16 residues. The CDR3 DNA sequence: TGTGCCAGTAGTATAGTTTTTGGAGACGAAGACAATGAGCAGTTCTTC. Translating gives CASSIVFGDEDNEQFF.

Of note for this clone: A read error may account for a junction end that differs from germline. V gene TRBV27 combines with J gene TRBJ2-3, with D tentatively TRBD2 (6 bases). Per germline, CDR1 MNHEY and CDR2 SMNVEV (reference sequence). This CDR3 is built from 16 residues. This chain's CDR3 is CASSSFLATNTHTQYF. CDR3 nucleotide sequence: TGTGCCAGCAGTTCCTTCCTAGCGACCAACACACATACGCAGTATTTT.

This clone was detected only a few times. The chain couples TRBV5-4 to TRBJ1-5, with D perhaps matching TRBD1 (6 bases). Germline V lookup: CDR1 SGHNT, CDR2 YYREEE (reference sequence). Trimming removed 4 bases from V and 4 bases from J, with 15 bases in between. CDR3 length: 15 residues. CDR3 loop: CASSPSRGLNQPQHF. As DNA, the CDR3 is TGTGCCAGCAGCCCGTCGCGGGGGCTAAATCAGCCCCAGCATTTT.

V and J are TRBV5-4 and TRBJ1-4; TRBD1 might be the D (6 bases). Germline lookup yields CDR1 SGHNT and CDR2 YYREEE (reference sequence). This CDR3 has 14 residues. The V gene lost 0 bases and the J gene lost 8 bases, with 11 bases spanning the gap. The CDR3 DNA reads TGTGCCAGCAGCTTGGAAGGGGGACGGGAAAAACTGTTTTTT. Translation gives CASSLEGGREKLFF.

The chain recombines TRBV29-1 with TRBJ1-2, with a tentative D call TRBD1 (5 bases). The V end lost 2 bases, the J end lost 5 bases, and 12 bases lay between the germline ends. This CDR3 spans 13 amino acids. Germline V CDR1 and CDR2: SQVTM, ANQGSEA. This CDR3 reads CSVEQGFLYGYTF. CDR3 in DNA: TGCAGCGTTGAACAGGGATTCCTATATGGCTACACCTTC.

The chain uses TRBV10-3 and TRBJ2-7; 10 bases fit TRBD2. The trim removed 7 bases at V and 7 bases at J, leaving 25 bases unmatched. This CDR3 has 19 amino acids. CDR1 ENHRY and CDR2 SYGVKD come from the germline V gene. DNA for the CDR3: TGTGCCATCATATCCCGGACTAGCGGACTCGAGAACCCCTTTGGTGAGCAGTACTTC. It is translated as CAIISRTSGLENPFGEQYF.

DNA for the CDR3: TGTGCCAGCAGTGAAGGGCCGGGACTAGCGGGAGGGCCGGACACCGGGGAGCTGTTTTTT. This sequence encodes CASSEGPGLAGGPDTGELFF. V and J are TRBV6-1 and TRBJ2-2; 16 bases map to TRBD2. V trimming: 1 base; J trimming: 3 bases; junction bases outside the gene matches: 8. The germline V gene has CDR1 MNHNS and CDR2 SASEGT. This CDR3 spans 20 amino acids.

The CDR3 DNA sequence: TGTGCCAGCAGGGGGAAGACGGGGAGGGGCAACTCCTACGAGCAGTACTTC. Translation gives CASRGKTGRGNSYEQYF. The gene calls are TRBV7-2 and TRBJ2-7, with 7 bases identical to TRBD2. The trim removed 6 bases at V and 0 bases at J, leaving 14 bases unmatched. Per germline, CDR1 SGHTA and CDR2 FQGNSA. The CDR3 is 17 residues long.

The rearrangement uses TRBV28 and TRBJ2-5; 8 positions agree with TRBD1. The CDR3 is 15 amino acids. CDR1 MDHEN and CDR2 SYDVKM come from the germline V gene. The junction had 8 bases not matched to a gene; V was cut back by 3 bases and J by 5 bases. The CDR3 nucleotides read TGTGCCAGCAGTTTCCCCGACAGGGGTGGTGAGACCCAGTACTTC. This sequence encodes CASSFPDRGGETQYF.

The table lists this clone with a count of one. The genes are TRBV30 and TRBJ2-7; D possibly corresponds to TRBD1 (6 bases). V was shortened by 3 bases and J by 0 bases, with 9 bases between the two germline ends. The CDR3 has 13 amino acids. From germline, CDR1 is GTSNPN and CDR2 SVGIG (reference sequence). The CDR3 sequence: CAWRPDSSYEQYF. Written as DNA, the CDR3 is TGTGCCTGGAGACCGGACAGCTCCTACGAGCAGTACTTC.

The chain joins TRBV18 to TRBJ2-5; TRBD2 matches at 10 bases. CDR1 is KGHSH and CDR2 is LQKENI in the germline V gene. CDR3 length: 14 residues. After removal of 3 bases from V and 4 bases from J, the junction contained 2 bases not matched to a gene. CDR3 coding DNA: TGTGCCAGCTCACCTAGCGGGAGGACAGAGACCCAGTACTTC. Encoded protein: CASSPSGRTETQYF.

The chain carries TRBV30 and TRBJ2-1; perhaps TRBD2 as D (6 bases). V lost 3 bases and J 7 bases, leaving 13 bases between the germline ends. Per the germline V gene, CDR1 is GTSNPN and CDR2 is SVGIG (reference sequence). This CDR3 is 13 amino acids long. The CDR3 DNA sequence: TGTGCCTGGAGCGTCCTAGCGATAAATGAGCAGTTCTTC. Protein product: CAWSVLAINEQFF.

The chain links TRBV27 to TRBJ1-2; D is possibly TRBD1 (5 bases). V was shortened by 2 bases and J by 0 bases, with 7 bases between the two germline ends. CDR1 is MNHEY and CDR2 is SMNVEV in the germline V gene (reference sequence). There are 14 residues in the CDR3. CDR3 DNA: TGTGCCAGCAGTTTAAAAGGGGCTAACTATGGCTACACCTTC. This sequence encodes CASSLKGANYGYTF.

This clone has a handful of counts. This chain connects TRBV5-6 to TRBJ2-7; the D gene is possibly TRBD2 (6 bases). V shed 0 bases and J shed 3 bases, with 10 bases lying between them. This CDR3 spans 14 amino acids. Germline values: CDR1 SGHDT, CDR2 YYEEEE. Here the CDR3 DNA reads TGTGCCAGCAGCTTGGGACTAGGAGACTACGAGCAGTACTTC. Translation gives CASSLGLGDYEQYF.

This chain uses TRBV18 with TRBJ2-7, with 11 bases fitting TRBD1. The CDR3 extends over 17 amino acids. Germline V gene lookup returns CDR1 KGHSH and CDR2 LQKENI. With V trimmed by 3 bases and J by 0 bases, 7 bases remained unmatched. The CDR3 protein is CASSPPGTGGSSYEQYF. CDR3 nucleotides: TGTGCCAGCTCACCTCCCGGGACAGGGGGGAGCTCCTACGAGCAGTACTTC.

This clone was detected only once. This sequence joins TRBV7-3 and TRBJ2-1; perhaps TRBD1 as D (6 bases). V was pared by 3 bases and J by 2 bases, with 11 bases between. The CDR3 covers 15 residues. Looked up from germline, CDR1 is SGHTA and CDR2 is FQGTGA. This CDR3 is CASSFGGDTYNEQFF. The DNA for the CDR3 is TGTGCCAGCAGCTTTGGTGGGGACACCTACAATGAGCAGTTCTTC.

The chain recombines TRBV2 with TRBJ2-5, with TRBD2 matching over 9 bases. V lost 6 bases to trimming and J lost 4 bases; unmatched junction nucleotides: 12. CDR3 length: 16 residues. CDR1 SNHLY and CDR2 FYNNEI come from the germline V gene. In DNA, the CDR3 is TGTGCCAGCAGGGGGCTGAGGCGGGAGGGGCCAGAGACCCAGTACTTC. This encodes CASRGLRREGPETQYF.

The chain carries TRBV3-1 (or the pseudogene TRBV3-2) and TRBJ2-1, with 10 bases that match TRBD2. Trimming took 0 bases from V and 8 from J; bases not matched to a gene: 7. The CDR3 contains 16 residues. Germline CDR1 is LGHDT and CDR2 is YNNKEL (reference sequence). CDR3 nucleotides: TGTGCCAGCAGCCAAGATGCAGCGGGAGGGAGCGATGAGCAGTTCTTC. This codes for CASSQDAAGGSDEQFF.

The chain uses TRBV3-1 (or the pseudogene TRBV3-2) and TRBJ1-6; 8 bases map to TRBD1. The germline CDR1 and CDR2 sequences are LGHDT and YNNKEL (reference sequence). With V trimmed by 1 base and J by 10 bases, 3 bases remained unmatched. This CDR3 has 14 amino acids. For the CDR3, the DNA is TGTGCCAGCAGCCAAGCAGGGGGCGAATCACCCCTCCACTTT. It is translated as CASSQAGGESPLHF.